These 29 T cell receptor beta chains share one sample of origin, sequenced in a study of T cells in Graves' hyperthyroidism and ophthalmopathy. Amplification of TCR beta CDR3 regions was performed using RNA transcripts as template. Initially, a first-round RT-PCR of the TCR CDR3 employed the HTBI primer set. Via MiXCR, TCRdb re-called the multiplex PCR reads, giving one row per CDR3 protein. The data contain roughly 99,000 distinct CDR3 sequences, more than 15% of them singletons. The sequencing sample was made of blood. The receptors were sampled from a woman in her forties or fifties with Graves' hyperthyroidism.

This clonotype was picked up many times. The rearrangement joins TRBV7-9 to TRBJ2-5, with D unclear. The CDR3 covers 12 residues. The germline V gene has CDR1 SEHNR and CDR2 FQNEAQ (reference sequence). V was shortened by 1 base and J by 5 bases, with 5 bases between the two germline ends. The CDR3 sequence is CASSLVGETQYF. The CDR3 DNA reads as TGTGCCAGCAGCTTAGTGGGGGAGACCCAGTACTTC.

The table lists this clonotype with many counts. The rearrangement links TRBV11-2 to TRBJ1-2; no clear D. From germline, CDR1 is SGHAT and CDR2 FQNNGV. With 3 bases removed from V and 1 base from J, the gap between germline ends came to 9 bases. The CDR3 consists of 14 residues. In DNA, the CDR3 is TGTGCCAGCAGCTTCAGGCAGCTTAACTATGGCTACACCTTC. This codes for CASSFRQLNYGYTF. Supplemented by reference TRBV11-2 and TRBJ1-2, the full variable domain reads EAGVAQSPRYKIIEKRQSVAFWCNPISGHATLYWYQQILGQGPKLLIQFQNNGVVDDSQLPKDRFSAERLKGVDSTLKIQPAKLEDSAVYLCASSFRQLNYGYTFGSGTRLTVV.

This clonotype was seen more than once but under ten times. This sequence joins TRBV19 and TRBJ2-1, with D hard to call. CDR1 and CDR2 from the germline V gene are LNHDA and SQIVND (reference sequence). V gave up 7 bases and J gave up 0 bases, with 16 bases separating them. CDR3 size: 16 residues. The CDR3 DNA reads TGTGCCAGTAAACCCCGTGGCGGAATCTCCTACAATGAGCAGTTCTTC. The encoded protein is CASKPRGGISYNEQFF. Looking up the rest from reference TRBV19 and TRBJ2-1 gives the full variable domain: DGGITQSPKYLFRKEGQNVTLSCEQNLNHDAMYWYRQDPGQGLRLIYYSQIVNDFQKGDIAEGYSVSREKKESFPLTVTSAQKNPTAFYLCASKPRGGISYNEQFFGPGTRLTVL.

The chain is built from TRBV7-2 and TRBJ2-1; D is uncertain. Trimming removed 4 bases from V and 14 bases from J, with 12 bases in between. Per germline, CDR1 SGHTA and CDR2 FQGNSA. The CDR3 has 11 residues. The CDR3 here is CASSSGPKEFF. The CDR3 region has the DNA TGTGCCAGCAGCTCCGGACCTAAAGAGTTCTTC.

This clonotype was detected ten times or more. This sequence joins TRBV27 and TRBJ2-1, with TRBD2 matching over 11 bases. CDR1 is MNHEY, CDR2 SMNVEV, per germline (reference sequence). Unmatched junction bases numbered 13, after V lost 6 bases and J lost 0 bases. The length of the CDR3 is 19 residues. The CDR3 nucleotides read TGTGCCAGCAGCCGAATAGCGGGAGGGCAGTGGAGCTCCTACAATGAGCAGTTCTTC. This translates into CASSRIAGGQWSSYNEQFF.

This clonotype was detected a few times. The gene calls are TRBV19 and TRBJ2-1; 11 bases match TRBD2. The V gene end was trimmed by 7 bases and the J gene end by 4 bases; junction bases not matched to a gene: 9. From germline, CDR1 is LNHDA and CDR2 SQIVND (reference sequence). This CDR3 spans 16 amino acids. CDR3 in amino acids: CASKELAGDRYNEQFF. The CDR3 region has the DNA TGTGCCAGTAAGGAACTAGCGGGAGACCGTTACAATGAGCAGTTCTTC.

In its sample, this clonotype was seen many times. This chain links TRBV5-6 with TRBJ2-2; TRBD2 matches at 9 bases. CDR1 SGHDT and CDR2 YYEEEE come from the germline V gene. CDR3 length: 17 residues. The V and J ends lost 0 bases and 5 bases, in that order; junction bases with no gene match: 8. Here the CDR3 DNA reads TGTGCCAGCAGCTTGGCCTTGGTAGCGGGAGAAACCGGGGAGCTGTTTTTT. Translated, it gives CASSLALVAGETGELFF.

This clonotype was seen a few times. The chain links TRBV6-1 to TRBJ1-1; D is ambiguous. The V end lost 7 bases, the J end lost 10 bases, and 25 bases lay between the germline ends. CDR1 and CDR2 from the germline V gene are MNHNS and SASEGT. The CDR3 totals 15 residues. The CDR3 sequence is CASIPRAGFYLGAFF. DNA of the CDR3: TGTGCCAGCATCCCCAGAGCAGGTTTTTATTTGGGAGCTTTCTTT.

This clonotype occurred many times. The chain links TRBV12-3 or TRBV12-4 to TRBJ2-3; D unclear. V was trimmed by 7 bases and J by 0 bases, leaving 11 bases between them. The CDR3 has 14 amino acids. CDR3 DNA sequence: TGTGCCAGCACCATAGGGTTGAGCACAGATACGCAGTATTTT. This sequence encodes CASTIGLSTDTQYF.

In its sample, this clonotype was seen many times. The gene calls are TRBV28 and TRBJ2-1; D perhaps matches TRBD1 (6 bases). CDR3 length: 16 residues. Trimming pared 7 bases from V and 1 base from J, leaving 17 bases between. Germline-derived CDR1 and CDR2 are MDHEN and SYDVKM. The CDR3 DNA sequence: TGTGCCAGCACCTCCGGCAGGGGCACTTCCTACAATGAGCAGTTCTTC. It translates to CASTSGRGTSYNEQFF.

At least ten counts were recorded for this clonotype. V is TRBV7-9 and J is TRBJ1-1; 8 bases match TRBD1. The germline V gene encodes CDR1 SEHNR and CDR2 FQNEAQ (reference sequence). V dropped 5 bases and J dropped 6; count of bases not matched to a gene: 11. The CDR3 covers 15 residues. In nucleotides, the CDR3 is TGTGCCAGCAGCGACCCCGGACAGGGACACTCTGAAGCTTTCTTT. It codes for CASSDPGQGHSEAFF.

This clonotype was seen repeatedly, ten times or more. The CDR3 end shows no conserved phenylalanine or tryptophan, and so a read error is likely. This rearrangement joins TRBV5-1 to TRBJ1-1, with 7 bases matching TRBD1. Germline V CDR1 and CDR2: SGHRS, YFSETQ. J was trimmed by 5 bases and V by 4 bases; bases with no gene match: 11. This CDR3 region has 15 residues. The CDR3 here is CASSAGQLKGTEAFL. In DNA form, the CDR3 reads TGCGCCAGCAGCGCGGGACAGCTCAAGGGAACTGAAGCTTTCCTT.

Comments on this clonotype: A read error may explain this, as a much larger clone is one base away. The chain uses TRBV10-3 and TRBJ2-1; tentatively, D is TRBD1 (6 bases). The J call is in doubt because the DNA end fits TRBJ2-7 better. The V gene's germline CDR1 is ENHRY and CDR2 SYGVKD. The CDR3 runs 14 residues. This CDR3 reads CATTGIGSYNEQYF. CDR3 DNA: TGTGCCACCACAGGGATAGGCTCCTACAATGAGCAGTACTTC.

The J gene is TRBJ1-5, the V gene TRBV2; 8 bases fit TRBD1. CDR1 is SNHLY and CDR2 is FYNNEI in the germline V gene. The CDR3 is 14 amino acids. The trim removed 1 base at V and 7 bases at J, leaving 3 bases unmatched. The CDR3 DNA reads TGTGCCAGCAGTGAAGGGACAGGGAGACAGCCCCAGCATTTT. As protein: CASSEGTGRQPQHF.

At least ten counts were recorded for this clonotype. The CDR3 is CAISVDRGKGEAFF. CDR3 in DNA: TGTGCCATCAGTGTAGACAGGGGAAAGGGTGAAGCTTTCTTT. The chain links TRBV10-3 to TRBJ1-1, with TRBD1 matching over 8 bases. Germline CDR1 reads ENHRY; CDR2 reads SYGVKD. V shed 4 bases, J shed 7 bases, and the junction held 8 bases outside the gene matches. The CDR3 runs to 14 residues.

Ten or more counts support this clonotype. The chain combines TRBV20-1 with TRBJ2-5; D unclear. V was pared by 1 base and J by 5 bases, with 11 bases between. The CDR3 runs to 13 residues. From germline, CDR1 is DFQATT and CDR2 SNEGSKA (reference sequence). CDR3 in amino acids: CSARVAVMETQYF. DNA for the CDR3: TGCAGTGCTAGAGTCGCGGTAATGGAGACCCAGTACTTC.

This clonotype was counted ten times or more. The rearrangement uses TRBV5-6 and TRBJ1-5, with D uncertain. From germline, CDR1 is SGHDT and CDR2 YYEEEE. This CDR3 spans 14 amino acids. Trimming took off 2 bases at V and 2 bases at J, with 8 bases between the two ends. The chain's CDR3 is CASSLGPGNQPQHF. The CDR3 bases are TGTGCCAGCAGCTTAGGACCGGGCAATCAGCCCCAGCATTTT.

This clonotype was detected many times. V gene TRBV7-2 combines with J gene TRBJ2-1; D remains ambiguous. The V gene lost 4 bases and the J gene lost 7 bases, with 14 bases spanning the gap. The CDR3 runs 14 residues. Germline CDR1 and CDR2: SGHTA and FQGNSA. CDR3 DNA: TGTGCCAGCAGCTCAAGTTGGGCTGTGAATGAGCAGTTCTTC. It yields the protein CASSSSWAVNEQFF.

This clonotype was detected many times. The CDR3 nucleotides read TGTGCCATCAGCCGAACAGGGGGTCGGACCTACGAGCAGTACTTC. It encodes CAISRTGGRTYEQYF. V and J are TRBV10-3 and TRBJ2-7; TRBD1 matches 8 bases. V was pared by 6 bases and J by 2 bases, with 9 bases of the junction left unmatched. Per the germline V gene, CDR1 is ENHRY and CDR2 is SYGVKD. The CDR3 totals 15 residues.

This clonotype was seen ten or more times. The chain uses TRBV3-1 and TRBJ2-4, with TRBD2 matching 14 bases. The CDR3 extends over 19 amino acids. Trimming removed 0 bases from V and 1 base from J; junction bases left unmatched: 5. Germline CDR1 reads LGHDT; CDR2 reads YNNKEL (reference sequence). CDR3 sequence: CASSQDGLAGGVAKNIQYF. As DNA, the CDR3 is TGTGCCAGCAGCCAAGATGGACTAGCGGGAGGTGTGGCCAAAAACATTCAGTACTTC.

This clonotype appeared a single time. The V gene is TRBV10-1, the J gene TRBJ1-1, with D possibly being TRBD1 (6 bases). The CDR3 consists of 14 residues. Looked up from germline, CDR1 is WNHNN and CDR2 is SYGVQD (reference sequence). Trimming left V 3 bases short and J 2 bases short, with 10 bases between. CDR3 nucleotide sequence: TGCGCCAGCAGTGACGGGGGCCTAAACACTGAAGCTTTCTTT. Its translation: CASSDGGLNTEAFF.

This clonotype was picked up many times. The chain couples TRBV5-1 to TRBJ2-5, with 8 nucleotides matching TRBD1. Germline lookup yields CDR1 SGHRS and CDR2 YFSETQ. With V trimmed by 0 bases and J by 5 bases, 6 bases remained unmatched. This CDR3 contains 15 residues. This CDR3 reads CASSLAQGARETQYF. The CDR3 bases are TGCGCCAGCAGCTTGGCTCAGGGGGCGCGGGAGACCCAGTACTTC.

This clonotype has at least ten counts. This chain joins TRBV6-2 or TRBV6-3 and TRBJ2-5; D is uncertain. The V gene lost 0 bases and the J gene lost 1 base, with 12 bases spanning the gap. Germline CDR1 reads MNHEY; CDR2 reads SVGEGT. This CDR3 is 16 amino acids long. The CDR3 loop is CASSYSTRVIQETQYF. The CDR3 coding sequence is TGTGCCAGCAGTTACTCGACAAGAGTGATCCAAGAGACCCAGTACTTC.

This chain connects TRBV7-3 to TRBJ2-2, with D possibly being TRBD2 (6 bases). Deletions cut 1 base from V and 11 bases from J, with 11 bases between. CDR3 length: 13 residues. Germline-derived CDR1 and CDR2 are SGHTA and FQGTGA. The CDR3 DNA is TGTGCCAGCAGCTTAAGGGACTCCCGTGAGCTGTTTTTT. This encodes CASSLRDSRELFF.

In its sample, this clonotype was seen many times. This chain joins TRBV5-1 and TRBJ2-3, with D tentatively TRBD1 or TRBD2 (6 bases each). CDR1 is SGHRS, CDR2 YFSETQ, per germline. CDR3 length: 16 amino acids. Trimming stripped 1 base from V and 0 bases from J, with 12 bases between. CDR3: CASSLKTGTSTDTQYF. In DNA, the CDR3 is TGCGCCAGCAGCTTGAAAACAGGGACTAGCACAGATACGCAGTATTTT.

This clonotype appeared many times. The chain carries TRBV5-1 and TRBJ2-1; the match to TRBD1 covers 10 bases. Germline CDR1 SGHRS, CDR2 YFSETQ. CDR3 size: 15 residues. Losses at the gene ends were 4 bases for V and 8 bases for J; bases not matched to a gene: 9. The CDR3 coding sequence is TGCGCCAGCAGCCTGACCCCCGGGACAGGGGATGAGCAGTTCTTC. This codes for CASSLTPGTGDEQFF. The entire variable domain, with the rest obtained from reference TRBV5-1 and TRBJ2-1, is as follows: KAGVTQTPRYLIKTRGQQVTLSCSPISGHRSVSWYQQTPGQGLQFLFEYFSETQRNKGNFPGRFSGRQFSNSRSEMNVSTLELGDSALYLCASSLTPGTGDEQFFGPGTRLTVL.

This clonotype was seen ten or more times. The junction departs from the called germline gene at one end, perhaps through a read error. V is TRBV29-1 and J is TRBJ1-2; D possibly corresponds to TRBD1 (5 bases). The CDR3 runs 11 residues. The germline gives CDR1 SQVTM, CDR2 ANQGSEA. As DNA, the CDR3 is TGCGGATCCGGGACCTACTACGGCTACACCTTC. Amino acids: CGSGTYYGYTF.

V and J are TRBV12-3 or TRBV12-4 and TRBJ2-2, with 8 bases identical to TRBD2. With V trimmed by 3 bases and J by 4 bases, 7 bases remained unmatched. The CDR3 has 16 residues. CDR3 residues: CASSLVAGGFTGELFF. Here the CDR3 DNA reads TGTGCCAGCAGTTTGGTTGCGGGGGGATTCACCGGGGAGCTGTTTTTT.

This clonotype was found many times. The chain combines TRBV7-9 with TRBJ2-3, with 9 bases aligning to TRBD2. Germline V gene data show CDR1 as SEHNR and CDR2 as FQNEAQ (reference sequence). J gave up 5 bases and V 3 bases, and 3 bases lay outside the gene matches. The CDR3 is made up of 14 amino acids. This CDR3 reads CASSFLAGKDTQYF. The CDR3 bases are TGTGCCAGCAGCTTCCTAGCGGGAAAAGATACGCAGTATTTT.